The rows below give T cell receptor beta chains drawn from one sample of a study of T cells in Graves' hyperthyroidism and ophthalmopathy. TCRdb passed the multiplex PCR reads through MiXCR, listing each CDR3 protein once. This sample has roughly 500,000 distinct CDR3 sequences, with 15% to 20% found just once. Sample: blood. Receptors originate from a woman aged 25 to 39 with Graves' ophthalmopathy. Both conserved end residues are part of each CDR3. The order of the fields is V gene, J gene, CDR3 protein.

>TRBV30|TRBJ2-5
CAWRAPGASQETQYF
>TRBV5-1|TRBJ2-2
CASSVKGAGTGELFF
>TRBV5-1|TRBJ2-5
CASSLGQGLFSQETQYF
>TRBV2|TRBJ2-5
CASRPGTGVQETQYF
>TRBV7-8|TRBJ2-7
CASSSDGAPYEQYF
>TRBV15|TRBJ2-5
CATSSSGRFQETQYF
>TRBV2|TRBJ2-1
CASSYPNGIGNEQFF
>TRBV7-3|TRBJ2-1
CASSFRDRGLAGLYNEQFF
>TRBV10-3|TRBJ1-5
CAISDPSRDQPQHF
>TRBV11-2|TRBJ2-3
CASSSWSSGSTDTQYF
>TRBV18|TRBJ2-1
CASSPLSGRRVYEQFF